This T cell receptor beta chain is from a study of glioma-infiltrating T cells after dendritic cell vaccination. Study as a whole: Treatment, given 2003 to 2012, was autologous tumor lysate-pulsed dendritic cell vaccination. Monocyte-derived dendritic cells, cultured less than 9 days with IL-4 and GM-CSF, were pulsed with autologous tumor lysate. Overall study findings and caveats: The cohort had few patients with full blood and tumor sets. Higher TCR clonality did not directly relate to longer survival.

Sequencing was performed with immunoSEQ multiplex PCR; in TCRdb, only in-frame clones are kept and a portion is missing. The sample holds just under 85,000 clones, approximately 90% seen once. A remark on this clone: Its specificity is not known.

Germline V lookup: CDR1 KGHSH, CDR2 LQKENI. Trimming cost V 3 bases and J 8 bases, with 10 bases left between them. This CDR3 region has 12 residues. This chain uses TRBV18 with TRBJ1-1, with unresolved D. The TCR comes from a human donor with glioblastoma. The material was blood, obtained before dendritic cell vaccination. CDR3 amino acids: CASSPGRLEAFF. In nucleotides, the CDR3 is TGTGCCAGCTCACCCGGTCGACTGGAAGCTTTCTTT.